This T cell receptor beta chain was obtained from a study of blood T cell repertoires in COVID-19. Study information: Material from acute and convalescent COVID-19 was sourced from the United States, Italy and Spain. Sample material is recorded as cDNA or gDNA derived from T cells, B-cell-depleted T cells, or PBMCs.

This CDR3 region has 14 residues. CDR1 is LNHDA and CDR2 is SQIVND in the germline V gene (reference sequence). V was pared by 9 bases and J by 4 bases, with 9 bases of the junction left unmatched. TCRdb's copy holds only in-frame clones and misses some; the assay was immunoSEQ multiplex PCR. The profile shows 350,000 to 450,000 clones, 80% to 90% of them singletons. Material for sequencing was PBMCs or T cells enriched from blood (not recorded which). The clonotype originates from a man between 35 and 55 years old in a cohort exposed to, infected with or recovered from COVID-19 (not recorded which). The chain has TRBV19 and TRBJ2-7, with 10 bases matching TRBD2. The CDR3 coding sequence is TGTGCCAGCAGTCCGGCTAGCGGGAGTTACGAGCAGTACTTC. Translated: CASSPASGSYEQYF.